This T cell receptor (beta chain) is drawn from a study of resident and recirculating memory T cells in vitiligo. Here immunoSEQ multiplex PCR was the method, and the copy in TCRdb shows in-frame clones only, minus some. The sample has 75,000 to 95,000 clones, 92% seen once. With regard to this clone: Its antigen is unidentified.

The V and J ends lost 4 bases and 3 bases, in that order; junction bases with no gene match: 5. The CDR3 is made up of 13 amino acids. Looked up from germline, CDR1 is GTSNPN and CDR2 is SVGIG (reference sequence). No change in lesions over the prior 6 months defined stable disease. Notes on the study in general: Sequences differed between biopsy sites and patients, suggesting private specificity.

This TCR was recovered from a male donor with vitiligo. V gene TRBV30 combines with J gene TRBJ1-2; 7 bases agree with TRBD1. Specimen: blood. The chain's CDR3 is CAWIKTGHYGYTF. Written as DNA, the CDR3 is TGTGCCTGGATCAAGACAGGGCACTATGGCTACACCTTC.